This record concerns one TCR beta chain sequence. This entry belongs to a study of blood T cell repertoires in COVID-19. About the research overall: T cells, B-cell-depleted T cells, or PBMCs provided the cDNA or gDNA that served as material.

The V segment lost 5 bases and the J segment 0 bases; nucleotides outside the gene matches: 4. CDR1 and CDR2 from the germline V gene are LNHDA and SQIVND (reference sequence). This CDR3 has 17 residues. Sequenced by immunoSEQ multiplex PCR; TCRdb stores in-frame clones only, minus some. The table includes approximately 140,000 clones, approximately 88% detected once. The receptor's source is a man aged 55 to 70 with active or convalescent COVID-19. The chain carries TRBV19 and TRBJ2-6, with 10 bases lining up with TRBD1. Source material: peripheral blood. The CDR3 nucleotides are TGTGCCAGTAGTCCGGGACAGGGGAGCTCTGGGGCCAACGTCCTGACTTTC. It specifies CASSPGQGSSGANVLTF.